These 22 T cell receptor beta chains came from one sample sequenced in a study of human T cells and chemical hapten exposure. TCRdb analysed the RACE reads with MiXCR anew, one entry per CDR3 protein. The data hold under 120,000 distinct CDR3 sequences, with 11% observed a single time. Time point here: patch test 1, 2 weeks after DPC sensitization. Sample treatment: therapeutic diphenylcyclopropenone sensitization with weekly scalp DPC. The source material was whole blood, sampled in connection with sensitization to the hapten diphenylcyclopropenone (DPC). These receptors all stem from a woman aged 40 to 50 with alopecia areata. Some clones in this sample may be carry-over from other donors' samples.

This clonotype came up many times. The chain is built from TRBV27 and TRBJ2-7; TRBD1 matches 10 bases. J gave up 3 bases and V 4 bases, and 6 bases lay outside the gene matches. Germline V gene sequence: CDR1 MNHEY, CDR2 SMNVEV (reference sequence). The CDR3 contains 15 residues. The chain's CDR3 is CASSSPGQGLYEQYF. CDR3 DNA: TGTGCCAGCAGTTCGCCGGGACAGGGGCTCTACGAGCAGTACTTC.

The rearrangement uses TRBV18 and TRBJ1-4, with no clear D. The CDR3 covers 15 residues. V was shortened by 3 bases and J by 5 bases, with 13 bases between the two germline ends. Looked up from germline, CDR1 is KGHSH and CDR2 is LQKENI. The CDR3 DNA sequence: TGTGCCAGCTCACCCTTGCAGACCCGAAATGAAAAACTGTTTTTT. As protein: CASSPLQTRNEKLFF.

Notes on this clonotype: This may arise from a read error, as a much more abundant clone is one base away. This rearrangement joins TRBV7-2 to TRBJ2-5, with TRBD2 identical over 8 bases. CDR1 is SGHTA, CDR2 FQGNSA, per germline. Trimming removed 5 bases from V and 6 bases from J; junction bases left unmatched: 8. The CDR3 runs 14 residues. The CDR3 loop is CASSTRSGSQTQYF. In nucleotides, the CDR3 is TGTGCCAGCAGCACACGGAGCGGGAGTCAGACCCAGTACTTC.

This clonotype has more than one count but fewer than ten. The genes are TRBV7-9 and TRBJ1-1; the D is unclear. Germline V CDR1 and CDR2: SEHNR, FQNEAQ (reference sequence). CDR3 length: 12 amino acids. V dropped 5 bases and J dropped 4 bases, with 8 bases sitting between them. The CDR3 sequence is CASSLGPTEAFF. Here the CDR3 DNA reads TGTGCCAGCAGCCTCGGTCCCACTGAAGCTTTCTTT.

V is TRBV3-1 and J is TRBJ2-2, with unresolved D. V was cut by 4 bases and J by 6 bases, with 15 bases left in between. This CDR3 contains 15 residues. CDR1 is LGHDT and CDR2 is YNNKEL in the germline V gene (reference sequence). CDR3 nucleotide sequence: TGTGCCAGCAGCCGTCCGGTGACATCCCCCGGGGAGCTGTTTTTT. Encoded protein: CASSRPVTSPGELFF.

This clonotype was seen a few times. CDR3 region: CASSQSDSSGNTIYF. The DNA of the CDR3 is TGTGCCAGCAGCCAAAGCGACTCCTCTGGAAACACCATATATTTT. The rearrangement links TRBV11-1 to TRBJ1-3; D gene uncertain. Germline values: CDR1 SGHAT, CDR2 FQDESV (reference sequence). This CDR3 is built from 15 residues. The germline V and J ends were trimmed by 5 bases and 0 bases, with 11 bases remaining between them.

In this sample, this clonotype turned up many times. This rearrangement joins TRBV6-2 or TRBV6-3 to TRBJ2-7; 7 bases agree with TRBD2. CDR3 length: 18 residues. Germline lookup yields CDR1 MNHEY and CDR2 SVGEGT. V gave up 3 bases and J gave up 3 bases; unmatched junction bases: 17. The CDR3 loop is CASSYSSRGLAVLYEQYF. In DNA, the CDR3 is TGTGCCAGCAGTTATTCATCGAGGGGCCTAGCGGTCCTCTACGAGCAGTACTTC.

The rearrangement joins TRBV3-1 to TRBJ1-2, with D hard to call. V was pared by 1 base and J by 7 bases, with 7 bases between. CDR3 length equals 12 residues. CDR1 and CDR2 from the germline V gene are LGHDT and YNNKEL (reference sequence). The CDR3 reads CASSQVKVGYTF. CDR3 nucleotide sequence: TGTGCCAGCAGCCAAGTCAAGGTTGGCTACACCTTC.

As to this clonotype: This could be a read error, since a much larger clone is one nucleotide away. V is TRBV6-2 or TRBV6-3 and J is TRBJ1-1; 9 bases are shared with TRBD1. The CDR3 sequence is 16 residues long. Germline V CDR1 and CDR2: MNHEY, SVGEGT. The chain's CDR3 is CANSLRDREYDTEAFF. The CDR3 region has the DNA TGTGCCAACAGTCTCCGGGACAGGGAATATGACACTGAAGCTTTCTTT.

A few counts support this clonotype. The V call is TRBV28, the J call TRBJ1-1, with D unclear. V was clipped by 2 bases and J by 1 base, with 8 bases between them. The CDR3 runs 14 residues. Germline V gene sequence: CDR1 MDHEN, CDR2 SYDVKM. CDR3 DNA sequence: TGTGCCAGCAGTTTAGTCGAACGGAACACTGAAGCTTTCTTT. It codes for CASSLVERNTEAFF.

The V call is TRBV7-2, the J call TRBJ2-1; D may match TRBD1 or TRBD2 (5 bases each). The V gene lost 0 bases and the J gene lost 9 bases, with 18 bases spanning the gap. Germline CDR1 and CDR2: SGHTA and FQGNSA. This CDR3 spans 16 amino acids. DNA of the CDR3: TGTGCCAGCAGCTTAGCGGGGACCCATGGGGGTGGTGAGCAGTTCTTC. Its translation is CASSLAGTHGGGEQFF.

The sample holds a few counts of this clonotype. The genes are TRBV19 and TRBJ1-5; D unclear. CDR1 LNHDA and CDR2 SQIVND come from the germline V gene (reference sequence). Deletions cut 6 bases from V and 0 bases from J, with 12 bases between. The CDR3 sequence is 15 residues long. CDR3 residues: CASRAWEASNQPQHF. CDR3 nucleotides: TGTGCCAGTAGGGCCTGGGAGGCTAGCAATCAGCCCCAGCATTTT.

The table lists this clonotype with many counts. The chain is built from TRBV7-9 and TRBJ2-1; 10 bases map to TRBD2. The length of the CDR3 is 14 residues. Germline CDR1 reads SEHNR; CDR2 reads FQNEAQ (reference sequence). V gave up 3 bases and J gave up 6 bases; unmatched junction bases: 2. The CDR3 DNA sequence: TGTGCCAGCAGCTTTTCTAGCGGGAGCAATGAGCAGTTCTTC. Translation gives CASSFSSGSNEQFF.

This clonotype was found many times. This rearrangement joins TRBV7-3 to TRBJ1-1; 7 bases align to TRBD1. This CDR3 is built from 15 residues. V was pared by 4 bases and J by 4 bases, with 9 bases of the junction left unmatched. From germline, CDR1 is SGHTA and CDR2 FQGTGA. CDR3 DNA: TGTGCCAGCAGCTCCCTGGCAGGGGGATTCACTGAAGCTTTCTTT. Its translation: CASSSLAGGFTEAFF.

V and J are TRBV27 and TRBJ2-6; no clear D. Germline assignment: CDR1 MNHEY and CDR2 SMNVEV (reference sequence). The CDR3 runs to 13 residues. Trimming took 3 bases from V and 4 from J, leaving 4 bases between them. CDR3 coding DNA: TGTGCCAGCAGTTTTGACGGGGCCAACGTCCTGACTTTC. The encoded protein is CASSFDGANVLTF.

Ten or more counts support this clonotype. The CDR3 DNA reads TGTGCCAGTAGTATAGCACAGCAGAACACCGGGGAGCTGTTTTTT. Residues: CASSIAQQNTGELFF. This chain uses TRBV19 with TRBJ2-2; no definite D call. From germline, CDR1 is LNHDA and CDR2 SQIVND (reference sequence). V was cut by 1 base and J by 1 base, with 7 bases left in between. The length of the CDR3 is 15 residues.

The rearrangement uses TRBV27 and TRBJ1-1; D is ambiguous. Germline V gives CDR1 MNHEY, CDR2 SMNVEV (reference sequence). The CDR3 consists of 15 residues. The ends were cut back, 7 bases at V and 0 bases at J, with 15 bases in the middle. CDR3 region: CASTTSRALNTEAFF. DNA of the CDR3: TGTGCCAGCACCACATCCCGCGCCCTGAACACTGAAGCTTTCTTT.

This clonotype appeared many times. The CDR3 region has the DNA TGCGCCAGCAGCCAAGATGCGTTTCGTAGCACTGAAGCTTTCTTT. Protein sequence: CASSQDAFRSTEAFF. The rearrangement links TRBV4-3 to TRBJ1-1; the D is unclear. Germline-derived CDR1 and CDR2 are LGHNA and YSLEER. The germline V and J ends were trimmed by 0 bases and 4 bases, with 12 bases remaining between them. This CDR3 comprises 15 residues.

This clonotype came up many times. The chain combines TRBV6-2 or TRBV6-3 with TRBJ2-7; D is perhaps TRBD1 or TRBD2 (5 bases each). Trimming cost V 5 bases and J 2 bases, with 10 bases left between them. Looked up from germline, CDR1 is MNHEY and CDR2 is SVGEGT. The CDR3 contains 13 residues. The CDR3 DNA reads TGTGCCAGCAGTCCCGGGGCCGCCTACGAGCAGTACTTC. Translation gives CASSPGAAYEQYF.

The chain carries TRBV10-3 and TRBJ2-7; D is perhaps TRBD1 (6 bases). Germline V gene data show CDR1 as ENHRY and CDR2 as SYGVKD. This CDR3 has 14 residues. The germline V and J ends were trimmed by 6 bases and 1 base, with 13 bases remaining between them. The CDR3 loop reads CAIRARDKSYEQYF. The CDR3 DNA reads TGTGCCATCAGGGCCCGGGACAAATCCTACGAGCAGTACTTC.

The sample holds many counts of this clonotype. V gene TRBV18 combines with J gene TRBJ2-7; no clear D gene. Germline V gives CDR1 KGHSH, CDR2 LQKENI. Trimming left V 2 bases short and J 4 bases short, with 0 bases between. The CDR3 has 10 residues. CDR3 sequence (DNA): TGTGCCAGCTCACCATACGAGCAGTACTTC. Protein product: CASSPYEQYF.

This clonotype turned up a few times. The V gene is TRBV20-1, the J gene TRBJ1-5; 10 bases align to TRBD1. The J segment lost 7 bases and the V segment lost 3 bases, leaving 6 bases of the junction unmatched. Germline loops: CDR1 DFQATT, CDR2 SNEGSKA (reference sequence). This CDR3 region has 14 residues. CDR3 nucleotides: TGCAGTGCTAGGGGGACAGGGGAGGGCCAGCCCCAGCATTTT. Translation gives CSARGTGEGQPQHF.